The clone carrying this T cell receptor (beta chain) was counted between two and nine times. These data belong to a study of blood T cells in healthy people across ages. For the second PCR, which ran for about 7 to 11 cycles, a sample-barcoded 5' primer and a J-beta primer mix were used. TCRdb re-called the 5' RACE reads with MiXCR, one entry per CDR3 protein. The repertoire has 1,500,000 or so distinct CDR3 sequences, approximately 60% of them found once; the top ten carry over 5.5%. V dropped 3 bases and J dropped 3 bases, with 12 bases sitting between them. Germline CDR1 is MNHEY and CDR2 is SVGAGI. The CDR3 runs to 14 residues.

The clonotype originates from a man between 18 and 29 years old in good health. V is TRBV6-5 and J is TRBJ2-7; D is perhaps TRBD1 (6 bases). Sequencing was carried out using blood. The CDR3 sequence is CASSYQQGNYEQYF. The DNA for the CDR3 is TGTGCCAGCAGTTATCAACAGGGAAACTACGAGCAGTACTTC.